This T cell receptor (beta chain) was identified during a study of blood T cell repertoires in COVID-19. Germline assignment: CDR1 SEHNR and CDR2 FQNEAQ (reference sequence). The CDR3 extends over 14 amino acids. V lost 5 bases and J 3 bases, leaving 14 bases between the germline ends. Libraries were prepared by immunoSEQ multiplex PCR; TCRdb keeps only in-frame clonotypes and omits some of them. Among some 210,000 clones listed, around 80% were seen once. This clone has only one observation. This chain links TRBV7-9 with TRBJ2-7; D perhaps matches TRBD2 (5 bases). The sample consisted of peripheral blood. This clonotype was obtained from a woman in her thirties or forties with acute or convalescent COVID-19. The CDR3 nucleotides read TGTGCCAGCAGCGGTACGGGGATTGACTACGAGCAGTACTTC. This gives the protein CASSGTGIDYEQYF.